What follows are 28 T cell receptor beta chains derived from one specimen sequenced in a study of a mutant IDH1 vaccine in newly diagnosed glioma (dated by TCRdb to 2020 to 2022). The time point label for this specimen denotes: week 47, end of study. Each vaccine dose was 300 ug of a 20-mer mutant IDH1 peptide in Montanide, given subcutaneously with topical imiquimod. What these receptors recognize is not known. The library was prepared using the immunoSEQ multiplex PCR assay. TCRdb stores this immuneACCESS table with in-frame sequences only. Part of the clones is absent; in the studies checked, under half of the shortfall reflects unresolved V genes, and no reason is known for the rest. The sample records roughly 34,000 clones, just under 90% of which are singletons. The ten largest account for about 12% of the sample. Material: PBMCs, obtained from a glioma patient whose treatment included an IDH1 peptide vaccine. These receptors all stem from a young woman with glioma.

CDR3 protein: CAWSQDSGNTIYF. In DNA form, the CDR3 reads TGTGCCTGGAGCCAGGACTCTGGAAACACCATATATTTT. The rearrangement links TRBV30 to TRBJ1-3; D remains unclear. V was trimmed by 3 bases and J by 0 bases, leaving 6 bases between them. This CDR3 comprises 13 residues. Per the germline V gene, CDR1 is GTSNPN and CDR2 is SVGIG (reference sequence).

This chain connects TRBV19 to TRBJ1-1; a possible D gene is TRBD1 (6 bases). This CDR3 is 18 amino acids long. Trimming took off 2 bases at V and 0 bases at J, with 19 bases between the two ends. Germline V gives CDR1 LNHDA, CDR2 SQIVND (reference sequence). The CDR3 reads CASSIRRTGAEMNTEAFF. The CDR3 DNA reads TGTGCCAGTAGTATAAGACGGACGGGGGCTGAGATGAACACTGAAGCTTTCTTT.

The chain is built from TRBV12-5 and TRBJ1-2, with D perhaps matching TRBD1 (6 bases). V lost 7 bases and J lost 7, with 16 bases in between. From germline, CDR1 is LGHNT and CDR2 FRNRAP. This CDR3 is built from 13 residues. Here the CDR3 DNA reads TGTGCTAGTGCCAACCGGGAGGGGGGTGGCTACACCTTC. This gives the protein CASANREGGGYTF.

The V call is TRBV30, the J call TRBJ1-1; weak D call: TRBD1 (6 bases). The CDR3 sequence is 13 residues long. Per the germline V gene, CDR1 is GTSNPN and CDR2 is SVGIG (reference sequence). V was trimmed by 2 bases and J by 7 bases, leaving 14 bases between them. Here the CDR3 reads CAWSPRGRGEAFF. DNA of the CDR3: TGTGCCTGGAGTCCCAGGGGCCGGGGTGAAGCTTTCTTT.

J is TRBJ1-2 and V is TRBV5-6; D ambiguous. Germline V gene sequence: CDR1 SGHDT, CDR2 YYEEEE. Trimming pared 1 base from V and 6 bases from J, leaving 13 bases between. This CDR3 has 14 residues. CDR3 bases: TGTGCCAGCAGCTTGCCGGCGGGGAACCATGGCTACACCTTC. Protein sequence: CASSLPAGNHGYTF.

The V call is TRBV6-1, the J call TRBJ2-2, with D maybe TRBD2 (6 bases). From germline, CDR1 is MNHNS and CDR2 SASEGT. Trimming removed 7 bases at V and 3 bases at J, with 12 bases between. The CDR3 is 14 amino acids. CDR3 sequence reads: CASIGGVYTGELFF. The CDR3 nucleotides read TGTGCCAGCATTGGAGGGGTTTACACCGGGGAGCTGTTTTTT.

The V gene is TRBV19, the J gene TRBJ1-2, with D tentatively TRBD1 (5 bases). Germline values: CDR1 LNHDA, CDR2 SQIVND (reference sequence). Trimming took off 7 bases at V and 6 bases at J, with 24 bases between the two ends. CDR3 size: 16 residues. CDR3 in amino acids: CASTSNAGRHWDGYTF. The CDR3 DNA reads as TGTGCCAGTACCTCCAATGCGGGACGCCATTGGGATGGCTACACCTTC.

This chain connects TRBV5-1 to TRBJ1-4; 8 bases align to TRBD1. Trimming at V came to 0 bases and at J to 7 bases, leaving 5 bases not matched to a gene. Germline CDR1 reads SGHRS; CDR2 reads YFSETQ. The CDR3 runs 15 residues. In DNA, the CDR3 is TGCGCCAGCAGCTTGGTGTCAGGACAGGGTGAAAAACTGTTTTTT. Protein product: CASSLVSGQGEKLFF.

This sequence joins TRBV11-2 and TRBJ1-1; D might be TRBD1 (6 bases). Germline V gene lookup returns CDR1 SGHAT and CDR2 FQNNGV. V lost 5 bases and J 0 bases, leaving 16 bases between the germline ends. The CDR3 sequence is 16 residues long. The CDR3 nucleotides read TGTGCCAGCAGCCGTCCAGGGGTTCCACTGAACACTGAAGCTTTCTTT. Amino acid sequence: CASSRPGVPLNTEAFF.

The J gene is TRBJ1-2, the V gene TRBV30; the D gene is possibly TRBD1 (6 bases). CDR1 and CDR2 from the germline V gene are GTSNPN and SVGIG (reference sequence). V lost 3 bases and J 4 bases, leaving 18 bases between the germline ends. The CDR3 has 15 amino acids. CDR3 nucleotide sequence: TGTGCCTGGAGGGCGGACAGCCGAGTCAGCTATGGCTACACCTTC. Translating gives CAWRADSRVSYGYTF.

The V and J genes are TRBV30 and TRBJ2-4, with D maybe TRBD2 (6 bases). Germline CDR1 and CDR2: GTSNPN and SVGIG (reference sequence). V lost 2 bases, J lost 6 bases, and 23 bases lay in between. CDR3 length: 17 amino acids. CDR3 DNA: TGTGCCTGGAGTCCACCTCCGACCTGGGGAGGAGGAAACATTCAGTACTTC. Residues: CAWSPPPTWGGGNIQYF.

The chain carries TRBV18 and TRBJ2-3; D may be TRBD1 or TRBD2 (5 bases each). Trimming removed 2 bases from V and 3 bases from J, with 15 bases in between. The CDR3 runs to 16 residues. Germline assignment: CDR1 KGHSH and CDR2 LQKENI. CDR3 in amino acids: CASSPFSGGTTDTQYF. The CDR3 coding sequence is TGTGCCAGCTCACCATTCTCGGGTGGGACGACAGATACGCAGTATTTT.

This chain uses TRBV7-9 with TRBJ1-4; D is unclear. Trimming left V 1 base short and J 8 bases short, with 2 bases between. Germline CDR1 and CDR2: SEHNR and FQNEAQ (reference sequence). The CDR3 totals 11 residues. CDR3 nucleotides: TGTGCCAGCAGCTTAGTCGAAAAACTGTTTTTT. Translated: CASSLVEKLFF.

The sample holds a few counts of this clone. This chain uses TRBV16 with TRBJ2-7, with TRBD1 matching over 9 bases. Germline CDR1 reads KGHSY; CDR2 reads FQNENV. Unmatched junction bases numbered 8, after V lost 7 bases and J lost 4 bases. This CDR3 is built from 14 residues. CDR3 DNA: TGTGCCAGCAACCCGGGACAGGGTACGTACGAGCAGTACTTC. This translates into CASNPGQGTYEQYF. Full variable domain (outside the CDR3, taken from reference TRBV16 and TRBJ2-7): GEEVAQTPKHLVRGEGQKAKLYCAPIKGHSYVFWYQQVLKNEFKFLISFQNENVFDETGMPKERFSAKCLPNSPCSLEIQATKLEDSAVYFCASNPGQGTYEQYFGPGTRLTVT.

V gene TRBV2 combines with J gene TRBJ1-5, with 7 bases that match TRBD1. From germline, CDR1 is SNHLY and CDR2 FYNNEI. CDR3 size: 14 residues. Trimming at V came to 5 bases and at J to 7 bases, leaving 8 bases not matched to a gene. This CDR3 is CASSLDRVSQPQHF. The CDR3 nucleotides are TGTGCCAGCAGTCTTGACAGGGTATCGCAGCCCCAGCATTTT. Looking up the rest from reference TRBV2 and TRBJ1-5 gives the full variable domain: EPEVTQTPSHQVTQMGQEVILRCVPISNHLYFYWYRQILGQKVEFLVSFYNNEISEKSEIFDDQFSVERPDGSNFTLKIRSTKLEDSAMYFCASSLDRVSQPQHFGDGTRLSIL.

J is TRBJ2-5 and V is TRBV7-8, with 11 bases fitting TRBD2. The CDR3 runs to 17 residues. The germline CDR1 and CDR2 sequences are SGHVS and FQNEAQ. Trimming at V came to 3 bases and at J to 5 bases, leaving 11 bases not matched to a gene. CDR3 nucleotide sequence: TGTGCCAGCAGCTTTCTAGCGGGGGGCATCAGGCAGGAGACCCAGTACTTC. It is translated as CASSFLAGGIRQETQYF.

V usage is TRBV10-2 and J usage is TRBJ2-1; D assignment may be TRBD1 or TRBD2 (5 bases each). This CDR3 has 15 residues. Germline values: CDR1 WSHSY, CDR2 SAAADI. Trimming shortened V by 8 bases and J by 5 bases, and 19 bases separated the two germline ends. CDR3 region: CASLPVLWGHNEQFF. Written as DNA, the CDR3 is TGCGCCAGCCTACCCGTACTTTGGGGACACAATGAGCAGTTCTTC.

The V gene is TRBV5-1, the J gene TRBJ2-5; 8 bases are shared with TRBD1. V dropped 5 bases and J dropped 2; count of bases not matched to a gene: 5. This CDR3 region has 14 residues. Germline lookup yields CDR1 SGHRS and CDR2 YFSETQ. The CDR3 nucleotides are TGCGCCAGCAGAAAGGGGACAGGTCAAGAGACCCAGTACTTC. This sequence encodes CASRKGTGQETQYF.

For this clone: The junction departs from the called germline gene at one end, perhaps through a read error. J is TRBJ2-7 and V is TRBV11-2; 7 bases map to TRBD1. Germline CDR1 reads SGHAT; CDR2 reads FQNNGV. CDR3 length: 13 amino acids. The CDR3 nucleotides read TGTGCCAGCAGCCTAGACAGGGCCTACGAGCAGTACTTC. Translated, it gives CASSLDRAYEQYF.

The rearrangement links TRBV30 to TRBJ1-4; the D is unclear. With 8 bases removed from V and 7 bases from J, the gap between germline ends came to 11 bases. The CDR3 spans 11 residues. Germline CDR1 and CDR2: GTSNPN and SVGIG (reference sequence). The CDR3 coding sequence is TGTGCCACCAATCATCTTGAAAAACTGTTTTTT. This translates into CATNHLEKLFF. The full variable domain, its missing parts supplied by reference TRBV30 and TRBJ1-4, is SQTIHQWPATLVQPVGSPLSLECTVEGTSNPNLYWYRQAAGRGLQLLFYSVGIGQISSEVPQNLSASRPQDRQFILSSKKLLLSDSGFYLCATNHLEKLFFGSGTQLSVL.

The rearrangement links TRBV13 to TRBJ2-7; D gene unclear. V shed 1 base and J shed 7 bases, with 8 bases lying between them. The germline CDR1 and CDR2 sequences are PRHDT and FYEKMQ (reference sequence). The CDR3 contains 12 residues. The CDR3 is CASSLEPFEQYF. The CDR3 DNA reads TGTGCCAGCAGCTTAGAGCCGTTTGAGCAGTACTTC.

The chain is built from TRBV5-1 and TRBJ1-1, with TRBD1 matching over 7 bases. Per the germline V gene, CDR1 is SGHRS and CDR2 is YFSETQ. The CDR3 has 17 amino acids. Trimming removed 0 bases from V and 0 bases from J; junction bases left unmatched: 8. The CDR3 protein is CASSLEGPDRLNTEAFF. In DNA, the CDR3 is TGCGCCAGCAGCTTGGAAGGCCCGGACAGGTTGAACACTGAAGCTTTCTTT.

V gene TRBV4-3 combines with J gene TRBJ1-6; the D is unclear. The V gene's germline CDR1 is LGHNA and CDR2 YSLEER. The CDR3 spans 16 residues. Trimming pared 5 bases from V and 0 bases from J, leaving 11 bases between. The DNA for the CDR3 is TGCGCCAGCAGCGCCCAACTGGACTCCTATAATTCACCCCTCCACTTT. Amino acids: CASSAQLDSYNSPLHF.

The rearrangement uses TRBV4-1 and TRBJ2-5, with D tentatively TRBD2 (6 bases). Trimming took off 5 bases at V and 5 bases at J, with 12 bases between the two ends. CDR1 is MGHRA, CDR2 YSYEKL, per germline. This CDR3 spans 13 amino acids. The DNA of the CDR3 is TGCGCCAGCAGCTCGCGGGGAGGCGAGACCCAGTACTTC. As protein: CASSSRGGETQYF.

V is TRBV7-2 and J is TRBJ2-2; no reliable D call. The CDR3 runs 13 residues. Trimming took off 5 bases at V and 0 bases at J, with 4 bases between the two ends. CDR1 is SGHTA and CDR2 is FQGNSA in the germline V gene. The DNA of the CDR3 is TGTGCCAGCAGCACCACGAACACCGGGGAGCTGTTTTTT. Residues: CASSTTNTGELFF.

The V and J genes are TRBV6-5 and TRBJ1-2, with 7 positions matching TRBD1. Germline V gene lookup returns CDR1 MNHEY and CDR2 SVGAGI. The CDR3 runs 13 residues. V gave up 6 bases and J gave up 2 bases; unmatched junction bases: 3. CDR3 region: CASRQGLNYGYTF. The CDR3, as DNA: TGTGCCAGCAGACAGGGGCTGAACTATGGCTACACCTTC.

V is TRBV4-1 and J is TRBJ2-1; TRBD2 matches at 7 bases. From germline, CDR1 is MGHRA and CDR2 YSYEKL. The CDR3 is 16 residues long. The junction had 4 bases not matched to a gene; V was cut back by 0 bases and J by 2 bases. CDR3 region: CASSQDPSGAYNEQFF. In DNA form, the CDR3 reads TGCGCCAGCAGCCAAGATCCCAGCGGGGCCTACAATGAGCAGTTCTTC.

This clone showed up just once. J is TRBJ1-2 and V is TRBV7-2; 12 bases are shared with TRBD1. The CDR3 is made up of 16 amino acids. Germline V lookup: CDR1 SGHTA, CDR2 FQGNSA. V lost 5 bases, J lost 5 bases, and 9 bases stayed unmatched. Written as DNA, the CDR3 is TGTGCCAGCAGCCCGACCGGGACAGGGGGCCGTTATGGCTACACCTTC. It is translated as CASSPTGTGGRYGYTF.